Below are 30 T cell receptor beta chains sequenced from a single sample in a study of identical twins. One entry per CDR3 protein results from TCRdb running MiXCR on the 5' RACE reads. The table lists about 240,000 distinct CDR3 sequences, roughly a tenth of them singletons. Input material: memory T cells sorted from blood. All receptors derive from a man aged 45-65 years in good health.

In this sample, this clonotype turned up many times. This chain uses TRBV12-3 or TRBV12-4 with TRBJ2-3; TRBD2 is a possible D gene (6 bases). V dropped 5 bases and J dropped 2 bases, with 11 bases sitting between them. This CDR3 is 14 amino acids long. The CDR3 nucleotides read TGTGCCAGCAGTAATACGGGGGTCACAGATACGCAGTATTTT. This translates into CASSNTGVTDTQYF.

The V and J genes are TRBV5-1 and TRBJ2-7; D ambiguous. Germline loops: CDR1 SGHRS, CDR2 YFSETQ. The CDR3 length is 14 residues. The V gene lost 0 bases and the J gene lost 1 base, with 8 bases spanning the gap. This CDR3 is CASSLGHQSYEQYF. CDR3 in DNA: TGCGCCAGCAGCTTGGGACACCAATCCTACGAGCAGTACTTC. Based on the CDR3 plus reference TRBV5-1 and TRBJ2-7, the full variable domain is KAGVTQTPRYLIKTRGQQVTLSCSPISGHRSVSWYQQTPGQGLQFLFEYFSETQRNKGNFPGRFSGRQFSNSRSEMNVSTLELGDSALYLCASSLGHQSYEQYFGPGTRLTVT.

The sample holds a few counts of this clonotype. The genes are TRBV20-1 and TRBJ1-1; D is possibly TRBD1 (5 bases). This CDR3 spans 13 amino acids. Trimming pared 3 bases from V and 4 bases from J, leaving 12 bases between. Germline V lookup: CDR1 DFQATT, CDR2 SNEGSKA (reference sequence). The CDR3 DNA reads as TGCAGTGCTAGGGGGTGGGGCGGCACTGAAGCTTTCTTT. Its protein is CSARGWGGTEAFF.

This clonotype was found a few times. The chain uses TRBV20-1 and TRBJ2-7; weak D call: TRBD1 (5 bases). Trimming removed 5 bases from V and 0 bases from J, with 8 bases in between. Germline V gene sequence: CDR1 DFQATT, CDR2 SNEGSKA (reference sequence). The CDR3 has 12 residues. The CDR3 nucleotides read TGCAGTGCTCCGGACACCTCCTACGAGCAGTACTTC. It codes for CSAPDTSYEQYF.

This clonotype was seen at least ten times. V and J are TRBV28 and TRBJ2-7; D gene ambiguous. The CDR3 consists of 12 residues. Looked up from germline, CDR1 is MDHEN and CDR2 is SYDVKM. V gave up 5 bases and J gave up 0 bases, with 5 bases separating them. For the CDR3, the DNA is TGTGCCAGCAGTGTCCGCTCCTACGAGCAGTACTTC. Protein product: CASSVRSYEQYF.

At least ten counts were recorded for this clonotype. The rearrangement uses TRBV4-3 and TRBJ2-4; 8 bases are shared with TRBD2. CDR1 and CDR2 (germline): LGHNA, YSLEER. The CDR3 extends over 20 amino acids. The trim removed 0 bases at V and 0 bases at J, leaving 13 bases unmatched. CDR3 DNA: TGCGCCAGCAGCCAAGACCCCGACTCCACTAGCGGATTAGCCAAAAACATTCAGTACTTC. Encoded protein: CASSQDPDSTSGLAKNIQYF.

This sequence joins TRBV6-1 and TRBJ2-6; D might be TRBD1 (6 bases). From germline, CDR1 is MNHNS and CDR2 SASEGT. V lost 2 bases and J lost 0, with 14 bases in between. The length of the CDR3 is 18 residues. DNA of the CDR3: TGTGCCAGCAGTGAATCAGGGGTTCCTGTCTCTGGGGCCAACGTCCTGACTTTC. Its translation is CASSESGVPVSGANVLTF.

This chain joins TRBV6-5 and TRBJ2-7, with 9 bases fitting TRBD1. Germline V lookup: CDR1 MNHEY, CDR2 SVGAGI. CDR3 length: 14 amino acids. The V gene end was trimmed by 6 bases and the J gene end by 2 bases; junction bases not matched to a gene: 5. CDR3 DNA sequence: TGTGCCAGCAGATACGGGACAGGGACCTACGAGCAGTACTTC. It encodes CASRYGTGTYEQYF.

This clonotype appeared a few times. The chain carries TRBV20-1 and TRBJ2-5, with TRBD2 identical over 8 bases. CDR3 length: 13 amino acids. CDR1 DFQATT and CDR2 SNEGSKA come from the germline V gene (reference sequence). Unmatched junction bases numbered 4, after V lost 6 bases and J lost 1 base. CDR3 sequence: CSATGGPQETQYF. The CDR3 DNA follows: TGCAGTGCAACGGGGGGGCCCCAAGAGACCCAGTACTTC.

This clonotype was counted between two and nine times. The chain employs TRBV14 and TRBJ2-5; tentative D call: TRBD2 (5 bases). The CDR3 sequence is 17 residues long. V shed 1 base and J shed 1 base, with 16 bases lying between them. In germline, CDR1 is SGHDN, CDR2 FVKESK. CDR3 in amino acids: CASSQAWWKGSQETQYF. CDR3 bases: TGTGCCAGCAGCCAAGCGTGGTGGAAAGGGAGCCAAGAGACCCAGTACTTC.

This clonotype was seen only a few times. V usage is TRBV7-2 and J usage is TRBJ2-1; D is unclear. The V end was cut by 5 bases, the J end by 5 bases, with 13 bases between. The length of the CDR3 is 14 residues. The V gene's germline CDR1 is SGHTA and CDR2 FQGNSA. The CDR3 here is CASSPNLGNNEQFF. The CDR3 nucleotides read TGTGCCAGCAGCCCTAATTTGGGGAACAATGAGCAGTTCTTC. Full variable domain (rest looked up from reference TRBV7-2 and TRBJ2-1): GAGVSQSPSNKVTEKGKDVELRCDPISGHTALYWYRQSLGQGLEFLIYFQGNSAPDKSGLPSDRFSAERTGGSVSTLTIQRTQQEDSAVYLCASSPNLGNNEQFFGPGTRLTVL.

The chain recombines TRBV27 with TRBJ2-1, with 7 bases that match TRBD2. Germline V gives CDR1 MNHEY, CDR2 SMNVEV (reference sequence). The CDR3 is 16 residues long. With 5 bases clipped from V and 0 bases from J, the junction kept 7 bases outside the gene matches. The CDR3 region has the DNA TGTGCCAGCAGTCCCATAGCGGGTCACTCCTACAATGAGCAGTTCTTC. This encodes CASSPIAGHSYNEQFF.

This clonotype was recorded at least ten times. The chain carries TRBV20-1 and TRBJ1-2; TRBD1 aligns across 8 bases. From germline, CDR1 is DFQATT and CDR2 SNEGSKA (reference sequence). The length of the CDR3 is 13 residues. Trimming took 5 bases from V and 2 from J; bases not matched to a gene: 4. CDR3 sequence: CSAGQGENYGYTF. The CDR3 bases are TGCAGTGCTGGACAGGGAGAAAACTATGGCTACACCTTC.

This clonotype was seen a few times. V is TRBV6-1 and J is TRBJ1-1; no clear D gene. The CDR3 runs to 13 residues. Germline lookup yields CDR1 MNHNS and CDR2 SASEGT. The V and J ends lost 4 bases and 5 bases respectively, with 11 bases between them. The CDR3 is CASSASPNTEAFF. CDR3 nucleotide sequence: TGTGCCAGCAGTGCTTCCCCCAATACTGAAGCTTTCTTT.

In this sample, this clonotype turned up many times. The J gene is TRBJ2-1, the V gene TRBV6-1; D may correspond to TRBD1 or TRBD2 (6 bases each). Trimming removed 5 bases from V and 6 bases from J, with 20 bases in between. Germline V CDR1 and CDR2: MNHNS, SASEGT. CDR3 length: 16 amino acids. DNA of the CDR3: TGTGCCAGCAGTCCAACCATGGGGGGCCTTTCCAATGAGCAGTTCTTC. Its protein product is CASSPTMGGLSNEQFF.

This clonotype turned up a few times. This chain links TRBV6-1 with TRBJ2-6; D tentatively reads TRBD1 or TRBD2 (5 bases each). The CDR3 covers 17 residues. V gave up 6 bases and J gave up 0 bases, with 15 bases separating them. Germline CDR1 and CDR2: MNHNS and SASEGT. CDR3 in DNA: TGTGCCAGCAGCCCGGGACCGAAGGCCTCTGGGGCCAACGTCCTGACTTTC. Its translation is CASSPGPKASGANVLTF.

The chain is built from TRBV7-2 and TRBJ2-5, with D perhaps matching TRBD2 (6 bases). Trimming cost V 1 base and J 3 bases, with 9 bases left between them. This CDR3 region has 14 residues. CDR1 and CDR2 from the germline V gene are SGHTA and FQGNSA. In DNA, the CDR3 is TGTGCCAGCAGCTTAGGGACTACAAAAGAGACCCAGTACTTC. Its translation: CASSLGTTKETQYF. The full variable domain, with the rest looked up from reference TRBV7-2 and TRBJ2-5, is GAGVSQSPSNKVTEKGKDVELRCDPISGHTALYWYRQSLGQGLEFLIYFQGNSAPDKSGLPSDRFSAERTGGSVSTLTIQRTQQEDSAVYLCASSLGTTKETQYFGPGTRLLVL.

The chain employs TRBV10-3 and TRBJ2-6; no clear D gene. Per the germline V gene, CDR1 is ENHRY and CDR2 is SYGVKD. This CDR3 has 15 residues. V shed 3 bases and J shed 0 bases, with 6 bases lying between them. CDR3 residues: CAISDPLSGANVLTF. In DNA, the CDR3 is TGTGCCATCAGTGACCCCCTCTCTGGGGCCAACGTCCTGACTTTC.

This rearrangement joins TRBV5-1 to TRBJ1-5; no reliable D call. With 0 bases removed from V and 2 bases from J, the gap between germline ends came to 9 bases. Germline loops: CDR1 SGHRS, CDR2 YFSETQ. This CDR3 region has 15 residues. CDR3 in amino acids: CASSLDAGGNQPQHF. In DNA, the CDR3 is TGCGCCAGCAGCTTGGATGCCGGAGGCAATCAGCCCCAGCATTTT. Filled out from reference TRBV5-1 and TRBJ1-5, the complete variable domain reads KAGVTQTPRYLIKTRGQQVTLSCSPISGHRSVSWYQQTPGQGLQFLFEYFSETQRNKGNFPGRFSGRQFSNSRSEMNVSTLELGDSALYLCASSLDAGGNQPQHFGDGTRLSIL.

The V call is TRBV4-1, the J call TRBJ2-1; D not certain. With 4 bases removed from V and 0 bases from J, the gap between germline ends came to 13 bases. In germline, CDR1 is MGHRA, CDR2 YSYEKL. This CDR3 contains 16 residues. The CDR3 loop reads CASSRLGLLSYNEQFF. The CDR3 DNA follows: TGCGCCAGCAGCCGCCTAGGCCTACTCTCCTACAATGAGCAGTTCTTC.

The chain joins TRBV18 to TRBJ2-5; the D is unclear. The CDR3 has 13 residues. V shed 4 bases and J shed 1 base, with 7 bases lying between them. Germline V gene data show CDR1 as KGHSH and CDR2 as LQKENI. The CDR3 is CASSRNSQETQYF. In DNA form, the CDR3 reads TGTGCCAGCTCACGTAACTCCCAAGAGACCCAGTACTTC. The full variable domain, completed using reference TRBV18 and TRBJ2-5, is NAGVMQNPRHLVRRRGQEARLRCSPMKGHSHVYWYRQLPEEGLKFMVYLQKENIIDESGMPKERFSAEFPKEGPSILRIQQVVRGDSAAYFCASSRNSQETQYFGPGTRLLVL.

This clonotype was seen at least ten times. The chain carries TRBV7-8 and TRBJ1-2; possible D gene TRBD1, 6 bases. The CDR3 is 14 amino acids. From germline, CDR1 is SGHVS and CDR2 FQNEAQ. The germline V and J ends were trimmed by 4 bases and 2 bases, with 11 bases remaining between them. This chain's CDR3 is CASSSKTGNYGYTF. The CDR3 nucleotides read TGTGCCAGCAGCTCGAAGACAGGAAACTATGGCTACACCTTC.

In this sample, this clonotype turned up many times. The V gene is TRBV12-3 or TRBV12-4, the J gene TRBJ2-7; 12 nucleotides match TRBD2. Trimming at V came to 5 bases and at J to 3 bases, leaving 17 bases not matched to a gene. This CDR3 is 19 amino acids long. This chain's CDR3 is CASSPLKLFRGLAGYEQYF. In nucleotides, the CDR3 is TGTGCCAGCAGTCCTTTAAAGCTTTTTCGGGGACTAGCGGGCTACGAGCAGTACTTC.

This clonotype was seen repeatedly, ten times or more. V gene TRBV11-3 combines with J gene TRBJ2-2; the match to TRBD1 covers 7 bases. Germline-derived CDR1 and CDR2 are SGHNT and YENEEA. This CDR3 has 15 amino acids. J was trimmed by 0 bases and V by 5 bases; bases with no gene match: 3. The CDR3 is CASSRGGANTGELFF. In DNA form, the CDR3 reads TGTGCCAGCAGCCGAGGGGGCGCGAACACCGGGGAGCTGTTTTTT.

This clonotype was detected many times. In DNA form, the CDR3 reads TGCAGCGTTGCTGGGGGTTACAAGGAGACCCAGTACTTC. Protein product: CSVAGGYKETQYF. The chain uses TRBV29-1 and TRBJ2-5, with D possibly being TRBD1 or TRBD2 (5 bases each). V was pared by 4 bases and J by 5 bases, with 14 bases between. Germline CDR1 is SQVTM and CDR2 is ANQGSEA. The CDR3 loop spans 13 amino acids.

The genes are TRBV24-1 and TRBJ2-1; 9 bases are a match to TRBD1. The CDR3 consists of 16 residues. CDR1 is KGHDR and CDR2 is SFDVKD in the germline V gene. V was pared by 4 bases and J by 6 bases, with 9 bases of the junction left unmatched. The CDR3 here is CATSDNGQGTGNEQFF. The CDR3 bases are TGTGCCACCAGTGACAATGGACAGGGGACAGGCAATGAGCAGTTCTTC.

This clonotype was observed many times. The chain couples TRBV28 to TRBJ2-1; the D gene is possibly TRBD2 (6 bases). Trimming shortened V by 6 bases and J by 5 bases, and 20 bases separated the two germline ends. The CDR3 extends over 16 amino acids. CDR1 and CDR2 from the germline V gene are MDHEN and SYDVKM. This CDR3 reads CASSNRKERANNEQFF. The CDR3 nucleotides are TGTGCCAGCAGCAACCGCAAAGAGCGGGCAAACAATGAGCAGTTCTTC.

V and J are TRBV3-1 and TRBJ2-1; 10 positions agree with TRBD2. V dropped 4 bases and J dropped 7; count of bases not matched to a gene: 7. CDR1 and CDR2 (germline): LGHDT, YNNKEL (reference sequence). The CDR3 has 15 amino acids. The CDR3 DNA reads TGTGCCAGCAGCCGCGGACTAGCGGAAGCAAATGAGCAGTTCTTC. It yields the protein CASSRGLAEANEQFF.

The table lists this clonotype with many counts. The CDR3 DNA reads as TGTGCCAGCAGCCCTCGACAGGGCACCCAAAGAGAGACCCAGTACTTC. Translating it yields CASSPRQGTQRETQYF. This rearrangement joins TRBV9 to TRBJ2-5; TRBD1 matches 7 bases. Germline lookup yields CDR1 SGDLS and CDR2 YYNGEE. CDR3 length: 16 amino acids. Trimming removed 4 bases from V and 4 bases from J; junction bases left unmatched: 13.

There are a few counts of this clonotype. This sequence joins TRBV5-6 and TRBJ1-2; maybe TRBD1 (5 bases). Germline-derived CDR1 and CDR2 are SGHDT and YYEEEE. Between the trimmed V and J ends, which lost 4 bases and 6 bases, there was a span of 10 bases. The CDR3 has 12 amino acids. CDR3 DNA sequence: TGTGCCAGCAGCCCGCAAGGGGATGGCTACACCTTC. As protein: CASSPQGDGYTF.